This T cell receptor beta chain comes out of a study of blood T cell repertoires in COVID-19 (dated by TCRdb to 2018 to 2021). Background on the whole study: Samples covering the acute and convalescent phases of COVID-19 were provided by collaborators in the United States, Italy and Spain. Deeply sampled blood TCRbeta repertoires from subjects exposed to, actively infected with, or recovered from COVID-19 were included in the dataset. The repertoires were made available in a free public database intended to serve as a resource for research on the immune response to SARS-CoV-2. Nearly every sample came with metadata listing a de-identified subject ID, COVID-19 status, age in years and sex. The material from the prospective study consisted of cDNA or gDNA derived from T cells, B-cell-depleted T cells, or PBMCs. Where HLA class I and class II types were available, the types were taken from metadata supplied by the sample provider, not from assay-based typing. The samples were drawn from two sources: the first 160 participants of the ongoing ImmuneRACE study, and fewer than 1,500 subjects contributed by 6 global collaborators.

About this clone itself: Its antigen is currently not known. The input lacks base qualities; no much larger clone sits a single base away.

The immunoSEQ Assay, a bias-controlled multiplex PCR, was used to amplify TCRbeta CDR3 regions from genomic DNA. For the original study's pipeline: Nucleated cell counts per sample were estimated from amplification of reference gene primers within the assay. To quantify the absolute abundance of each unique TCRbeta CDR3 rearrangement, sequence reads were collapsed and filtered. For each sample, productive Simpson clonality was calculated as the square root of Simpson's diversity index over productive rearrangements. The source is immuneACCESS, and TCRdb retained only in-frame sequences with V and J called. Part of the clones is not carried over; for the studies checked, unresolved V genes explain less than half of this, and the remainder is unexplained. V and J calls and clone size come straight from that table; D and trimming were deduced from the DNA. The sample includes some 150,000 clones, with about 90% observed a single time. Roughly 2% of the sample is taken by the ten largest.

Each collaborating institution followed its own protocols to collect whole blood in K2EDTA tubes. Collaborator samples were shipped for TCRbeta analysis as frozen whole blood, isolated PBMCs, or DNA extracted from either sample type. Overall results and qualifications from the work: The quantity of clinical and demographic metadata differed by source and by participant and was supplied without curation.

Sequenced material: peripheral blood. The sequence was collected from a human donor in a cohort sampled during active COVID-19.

Here is the DNA: TGTGCCAGCAGCCCTAGGGGGCCAGTCTATGGCTACACCTTC. Its translation is CASSPRGPVYGYTF. The chain is assembled from TRBV9 and TRBJ1-2, with TRBD1 identical over 7 junction bases. Taken from cysteine to phenylalanine, the CDR3 has 14 residues. The kept DNA is CDR3 alone, 42 bases in frame from the first base. For this chain, trimming is 4 bases at the V end and 4 bases at the J end, and the number of junction bases without a gene match is 7. CDR1 and CDR2, looked up from the germline V gene, are SGDLS and YYNGEE.